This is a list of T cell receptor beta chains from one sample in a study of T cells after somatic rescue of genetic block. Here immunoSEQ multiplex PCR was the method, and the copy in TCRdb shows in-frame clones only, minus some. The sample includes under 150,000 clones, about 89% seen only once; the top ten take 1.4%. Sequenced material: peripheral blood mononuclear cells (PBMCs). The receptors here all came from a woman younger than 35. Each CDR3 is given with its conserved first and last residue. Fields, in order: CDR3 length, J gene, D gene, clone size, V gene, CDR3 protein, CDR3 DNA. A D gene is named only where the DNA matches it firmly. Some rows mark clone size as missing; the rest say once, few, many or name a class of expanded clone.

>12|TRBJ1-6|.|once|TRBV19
CASSTYNSPLHF
TGTGCCAGTAGTACGTATAATTCACCCCTCCACTTT
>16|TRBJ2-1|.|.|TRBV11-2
CASNPTLGSTYNEQFF
TGTGCCAGCAACCCGACGCTGGGATCTACGTACAATGAGCAGTTCTTC
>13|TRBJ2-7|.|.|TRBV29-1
CSVESGLVAKQYF
TGCAGCGTTGAGTCAGGGTTGGTCGCTAAGCAGTACTTC
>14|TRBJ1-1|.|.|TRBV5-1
CASSLVMGTTEAFF
TGCGCCAGCAGCTTGGTGATGGGGACCACTGAAGCTTTCTTT
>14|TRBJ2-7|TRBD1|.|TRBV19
CASSIPGGKNEQYF
TGTGCCAGTAGTATCCCAGGGGGCAAAAACGAGCAGTACTTC
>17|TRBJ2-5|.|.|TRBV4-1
CASSQERLGRAKETQYF
TGCGCCAGCAGCCAGGAAAGGTTAGGGAGAGCCAAAGAGACCCAGTACTTC
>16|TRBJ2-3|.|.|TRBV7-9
CASSLGQGLSTDTQYF
TGTGCCAGCAGCTTAGGTCAGGGTTTAAGCACAGATACGCAGTATTTT
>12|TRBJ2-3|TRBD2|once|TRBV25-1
CASSERLAGVHF
TGTGCCAGCAGTGAGAGACTAGCGGGGGTGCATTTT
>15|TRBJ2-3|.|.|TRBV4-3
CASSQDWLARDTQYF
TGCGCCAGCAGCCAAGATTGGCTAGCAAGGGATACGCAGTATTTT
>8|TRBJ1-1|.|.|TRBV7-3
CASSEAFF
TGTGCCAGCAGCGAAGCTTTCTTT
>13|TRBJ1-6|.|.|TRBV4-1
CASSQEQASPLHF
TGCGCCAGCAGCCAAGAACAGGCTTCACCCCTCCACTTT
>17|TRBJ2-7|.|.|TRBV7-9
CASSSRGRGLSTYEQYF
TGTGCCAGCAGCTCCAGAGGGCGCGGCCTCTCGACCTACGAGCAGTACTTC
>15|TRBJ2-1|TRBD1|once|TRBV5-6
CASSLGQGAFHEQFF
TGTGCCAGCAGCTTGGGACAGGGGGCGTTCCATGAGCAGTTCTTC
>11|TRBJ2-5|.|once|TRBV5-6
CASSLKETQYF
TGTGCCAGCAGCCTAAAGGAGACCCAGTACTTC
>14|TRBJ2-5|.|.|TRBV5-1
CASSHGRVQETQYF
TGCGCCAGCAGCCATGGCAGGGTCCAAGAGACCCAGTACTTC
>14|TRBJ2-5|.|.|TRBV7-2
CASSLARLQETQYF
TGTGCCAGCAGCTTAGCCAGGCTCCAAGAGACCCAGTACTTC
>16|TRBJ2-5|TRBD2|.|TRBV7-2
CASTLNPTSGQETQYF
TGTGCCAGCACGCTGAACCCGACTAGCGGACAAGAGACCCAGTACTTC
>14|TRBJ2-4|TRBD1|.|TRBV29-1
CSVDTGTDKNIQYF
TGCAGCGTTGATACCGGGACAGATAAAAACATTCAGTACTTC
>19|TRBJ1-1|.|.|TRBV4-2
CASSHFQRRTRGEGTEAFF
TGTGCCAGCAGCCATTTCCAGCGCCGGACTAGGGGAGAGGGCACTGAAGCTTTCTTT
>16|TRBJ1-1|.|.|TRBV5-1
CASSTLAGPMNTEAFF
TGCGCCAGCAGCACCTTGGCAGGTCCCATGAACACTGAAGCTTTCTTT
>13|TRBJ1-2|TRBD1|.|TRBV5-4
CASSGWTGRYYTF
TGTGCCAGCAGCGGGTGGACAGGGCGGTACTACACCTTC
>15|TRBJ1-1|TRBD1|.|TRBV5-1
CASSREGQKNTEAFF
TGCGCCAGCAGCCGAGAGGGACAGAAGAACACTGAAGCTTTCTTT
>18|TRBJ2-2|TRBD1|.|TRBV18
CASSPLGTVNANTGELFF
TGTGCCAGCTCACCTTTAGGGACAGTCAACGCGAACACCGGGGAGCTGTTTTTT
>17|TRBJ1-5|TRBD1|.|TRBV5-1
CASSLVPGGNSNQPQHF
TGCGCCAGCAGCTTGGTGCCAGGGGGGAATAGCAATCAGCCCCAGCATTTT
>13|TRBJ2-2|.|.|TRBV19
CASSHRVTGELFF
TGTGCCAGTAGCCACAGGGTCACCGGGGAGCTGTTTTTT
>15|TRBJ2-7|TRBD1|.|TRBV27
CASTIGAGGIYEQYF
TGTGCCAGCACCATAGGGGCAGGGGGCATATACGAGCAGTACTTC
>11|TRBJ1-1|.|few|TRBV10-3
CAIRVNTEAFF
TGTGCCATCAGGGTGAACACTGAAGCTTTCTTT
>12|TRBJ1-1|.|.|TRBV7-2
CASSFLSTEAFF
TGTGCCAGCAGCTTTTTGTCGACTGAAGCTTTCTTT
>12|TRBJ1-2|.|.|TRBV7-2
CASSLASYGYTF
TGTGCCAGCAGCTTAGCCAGCTATGGCTACACCTTC
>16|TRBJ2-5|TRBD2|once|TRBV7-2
CASSLGPSGGRKTQYF
TGTGCCAGCAGCTTAGGCCCTAGCGGGGGTCGGAAGACCCAGTACTTC
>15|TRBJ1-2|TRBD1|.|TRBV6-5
CASRTPGQGIHGYTF
TGTGCCAGCAGAACACCGGGACAGGGCATCCATGGCTACACCTTC
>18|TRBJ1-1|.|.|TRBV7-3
CASSLTARNAGMNTEAFF
TGTGCCAGCAGCTTAACGGCAAGGAACGCGGGCATGAACACTGAAGCTTTCTTT
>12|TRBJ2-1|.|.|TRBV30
CAWGLTNNEQFF
TGTGCCTGGGGACTAACGAACAATGAGCAGTTCTTC
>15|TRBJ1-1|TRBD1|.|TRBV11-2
CASSLWDRGGTEAFF
TGTGCCAGCAGCCTGTGGGACAGGGGCGGCACTGAAGCTTTCTTT
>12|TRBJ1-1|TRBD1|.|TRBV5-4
CASSLVQGEAFF
TGTGCCAGCAGCTTGGTACAGGGGGAAGCTTTCTTT
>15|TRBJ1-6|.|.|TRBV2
CASSEESRVGSPLHF
TGTGCCAGCAGTGAAGAGTCCAGGGTAGGCTCACCCCTCCACTTT
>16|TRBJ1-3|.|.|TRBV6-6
CASLSYSKSSGNTIYF
TGTGCCAGCCTAAGCTACAGTAAATCCTCTGGAAACACCATATATTTT
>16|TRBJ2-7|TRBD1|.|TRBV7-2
CASSLKGAGGEYEQYF
TGTGCCAGCAGCTTAAAAGGGGCAGGGGGCGAGTACGAGCAGTACTTC
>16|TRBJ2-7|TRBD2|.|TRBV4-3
CASSQDPASGGHEQYF
TGCGCCAGCAGCCAAGATCCGGCTAGCGGGGGGCATGAGCAGTACTTC
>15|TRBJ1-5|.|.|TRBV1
CTSSQPDREGQPQHF
TGCACCAGCAGCCAGCCGGACAGGGAAGGACAGCCCCAGCATTTT
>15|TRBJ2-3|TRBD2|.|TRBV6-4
CASGTSGGPTDTQYF
TGTGCCAGCGGCACTAGCGGGGGTCCCACGGATACGCAGTATTTT
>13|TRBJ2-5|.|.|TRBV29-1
CSVEDPPQETQYF
TGCAGCGTTGAAGATCCACCCCAAGAGACCCAGTACTTC
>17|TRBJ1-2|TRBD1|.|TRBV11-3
CASSLRQGLGANYGYTF
TGTGCCAGCAGCCTTCGACAGGGTTTGGGAGCTAACTATGGCTACACCTTC
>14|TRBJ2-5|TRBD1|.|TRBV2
CASSPTGGSETQYF
TGTGCCAGCAGTCCGACAGGGGGCTCAGAGACCCAGTACTTC
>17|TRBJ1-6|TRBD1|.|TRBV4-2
CASSQDFLDRGDSPLHF
TGTGCCAGCAGCCAAGATTTCCTGGACAGGGGCGATTCACCCCTCCACTTT
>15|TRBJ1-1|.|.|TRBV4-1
CASSQVYVENTEAFF
TGCGCCAGCAGCCAAGTGTACGTTGAGAACACTGAAGCTTTCTTT
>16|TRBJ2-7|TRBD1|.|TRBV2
CASSLPGTEISYEQYF
TGTGCCAGCAGTCTTCCCGGGACAGAGATCTCCTACGAGCAGTACTTC